This T cell receptor beta chain was sequenced during a study of T cell clonality in common variable immunodeficiency. Per the germline V gene, CDR1 is LNHDA and CDR2 is SQIVND (reference sequence). This CDR3 spans 15 amino acids. The V gene end was trimmed by 6 bases and the J gene end by 5 bases; junction bases not matched to a gene: 6. This clone was observed at least ten times. The read is 3 residues too short to cover the CDR3 end, so that end is filled in from the germline J gene. TCRdb's copy holds only in-frame clones and misses some; the assay was immunoSEQ multiplex PCR. The sample presents about 64,000 clones, none singletons.

What was sequenced was peripheral blood mononuclear cells. The receptor comes from a person aged 18 to 70 in good health. The V gene is TRBV19, the J gene TRBJ2-2; 10 bases are a match to TRBD1. Partial CDR3 DNA: TGTGCCAGTAGAAGGACAGGGGGACGGACCGGGGAG. Amino acids: CASRRTGGRTGE. The whole CDR3 sequence is CASRRTGGRTGELFF.